This entry lists 25 T cell receptor beta chains sequenced from one sample in a study of cytomegalovirus exposure and HLA in healthy donors. PCR primers comprised 60 Vbeta and 13 Jbeta primers. Here immunoSEQ multiplex PCR was the method, and the copy in TCRdb shows in-frame clones only, minus some. This sample has tens of thousands of clones, with about 78% found just once. Sequencing input: PBMCs. These TCRs come from a woman between 40 and 50 years old in good health and CMV-seronegative.

The V gene is TRBV4-2, the J gene TRBJ2-1, with 10 bases aligning to TRBD2. CDR1 is LGHNA and CDR2 is YNFKEQ in the germline V gene. Trimming removed 0 bases from V and 0 bases from J; junction bases left unmatched: 14. This CDR3 has 21 residues. This CDR3 is CASSQDEGVAGGPGSYNEQFF. The CDR3, as DNA: TGTGCCAGCAGCCAAGATGAGGGGGTAGCGGGAGGCCCAGGCTCCTACAATGAGCAGTTCTTC.

This clone was seen a handful of times. The chain couples TRBV2 to TRBJ1-1; the D gene is possibly TRBD1 (5 bases). Looked up from germline, CDR1 is SNHLY and CDR2 is FYNNEI. V was shortened by 4 bases and J by 7 bases, with 13 bases between the two germline ends. This CDR3 has 13 amino acids. The CDR3 DNA is TGTGCCAGCAGTGGTCCGGGGGTCGGTGAAGCTTTCTTT. This encodes CASSGPGVGEAFF.

Concerning this clone itself: A read error may account for a junction end that differs from germline. Other nucleotide sequences in the sample specify the same CDR3. V is TRBV5-6 and J is TRBJ1-2; 8 nucleotides line up with TRBD1. CDR1 and CDR2 (germline): SGHDT, YYEEEE. The CDR3 sequence is 16 residues long. The CDR3, as DNA: TGTGCCAGCAGCTTGGACAGGGGGTTAACGGACTATGGCTACACTTTC. Its translation is CASSLDRGLTDYGYTF.

This clone appeared once. The V call is TRBV10-2, the J call TRBJ2-5; 9 positions agree with TRBD2. CDR3 length: 14 amino acids. Germline V CDR1 and CDR2: WSHSY, SAAADI. The junction had 6 bases not matched to a gene; V was cut back by 6 bases and J by 4 bases. The CDR3 region is CASRASGNGETQYF. CDR3 DNA sequence: TGCGCCAGCAGGGCTAGCGGGAATGGAGAGACCCAGTACTTC.

Concerning this clone: The same CDR3 can be traced to other DNA sequences in this sample. The chain has TRBV27 and TRBJ2-7; tentative D call: TRBD1 (5 bases). V was clipped by 3 bases and J by 4 bases, with 10 bases between them. This CDR3 comprises 13 residues. Germline V lookup: CDR1 MNHEY, CDR2 SMNVEV (reference sequence). CDR3 nucleotide sequence: TGTGCCAGCAGTTTCGGACGGACATACGAGCAGTACTTC. Residues: CASSFGRTYEQYF.

V usage is TRBV27 and J usage is TRBJ1-2, with D possibly TRBD1 on 6 matching bases. Between the trimmed V and J ends, which lost 6 bases and 4 bases, there was a span of 21 bases. Per the germline V gene, CDR1 is MNHEY and CDR2 is SMNVEV (reference sequence). The CDR3 consists of 16 residues. The CDR3 nucleotides read TGTGCCAGCAGCCTACTTCAAGCAGGGGTGGTCTATGGCTACACCTTC. It encodes CASSLLQAGVVYGYTF.

Here the CDR3 DNA reads TGTGCCAGCAGCGCGCCCGGACAGGGGAATCTGTTTTTT. Encoded protein: CASSAPGQGNLFF. V is TRBV7-6 and J is TRBJ1-4; TRBD1 agrees at 9 bases. The V gene's germline CDR1 is SGHVS and CDR2 FNYEAQ. J gave up 14 bases and V 5 bases, and 9 bases lay outside the gene matches. The CDR3 contains 13 residues. Looking up the rest from reference TRBV7-6 and TRBJ1-4 gives the full variable domain: GAGVSQSPRYKVTKRGQDVALRCDPISGHVSLYWYRQALGQGPEFLTYFNYEAQQDKSGLPNDRFSAERPEGSISTLTIQRTEQRDSAMYRCASSAPGQGNLFFGSGTQLSVL.

This chain uses TRBV5-1 with TRBJ2-1; D gene ambiguous. The germline V gene encodes CDR1 SGHRS and CDR2 YFSETQ. The CDR3 is 14 residues long. The V and J ends lost 6 bases and 6 bases respectively, with 16 bases between them. CDR3 amino acids: CASTQELSTNEQFF. The CDR3 bases are TGCGCCAGCACCCAAGAATTGAGTACCAATGAGCAGTTCTTC. Drawing the rest from reference TRBV5-1 and TRBJ2-1, the complete variable domain is KAGVTQTPRYLIKTRGQQVTLSCSPISGHRSVSWYQQTPGQGLQFLFEYFSETQRNKGNFPGRFSGRQFSNSRSEMNVSTLELGDSALYLCASTQELSTNEQFFGPGTRLTVL.

The chain recombines TRBV5-1 with TRBJ2-5; 8 nucleotides align to TRBD1. This CDR3 has 17 amino acids. Germline CDR1 reads SGHRS; CDR2 reads YFSETQ. V gave up 3 bases and J gave up 5 bases; unmatched junction bases: 15. This CDR3 is CASSSSPGQDLSETQYF. CDR3 in DNA: TGCGCCAGCAGCTCATCTCCGGGACAGGATCTGAGCGAGACCCAGTACTTC.

A single count supports this clone. This rearrangement joins TRBV11-2 to TRBJ2-3; TRBD1 is a possible D gene (5 bases). Trimming stripped 0 bases from V and 1 base from J, with 8 bases between. There are 15 residues in the CDR3. Germline V gene sequence: CDR1 SGHAT, CDR2 FQNNGV. CDR3 sequence reads: CASSLDTRGTDTQYF. In DNA form, the CDR3 reads TGTGCCAGCAGCTTAGACACCAGGGGCACAGATACGCAGTATTTT.

This clone was counted a single time. The chain joins TRBV5-1 to TRBJ2-2; 8 positions match TRBD1. J gave up 6 bases and V 4 bases, and 5 bases lay outside the gene matches. This CDR3 has 14 amino acids. In germline, CDR1 is SGHRS, CDR2 YFSETQ. The chain's CDR3 is CASSQSRGPGELFF. For the CDR3, the DNA is TGCGCCAGCAGCCAATCCAGGGGGCCCGGGGAGCTGTTTTTT.

This rearrangement joins TRBV19 to TRBJ2-3; 9 nucleotides align to TRBD2. V lost 6 bases, J lost 6 bases, and 10 bases stayed unmatched. The CDR3 has 15 amino acids. Per germline, CDR1 LNHDA and CDR2 SQIVND (reference sequence). The CDR3 is CASSTIAGAADTQYF. CDR3 sequence (DNA): TGTGCCAGTAGCACAATAGCGGGAGCAGCGGATACGCAGTATTTT.

This clone was detected only a few times. The V gene is TRBV6-1, the J gene TRBJ2-7; D unresolved. Germline assignment: CDR1 MNHNS and CDR2 SASEGT. Trimming stripped 5 bases from V and 5 bases from J, with 19 bases between. This CDR3 is 15 amino acids long. The CDR3 sequence is CASSPGSLGLDEQYF. In DNA form, the CDR3 reads TGTGCCAGCAGTCCAGGCTCTCTTGGGTTGGACGAGCAGTACTTC.

The chain is built from TRBV4-1 and TRBJ1-2; 7 positions agree with TRBD1. J was trimmed by 8 bases and V by 1 base; bases with no gene match: 7. The CDR3 runs to 14 residues. Germline V CDR1 and CDR2: MGHRA, YSYEKL. The CDR3 protein is CASSQVEGAEGYTF. The CDR3 DNA sequence: TGCGCCAGCAGCCAAGTAGAGGGGGCGGAGGGCTACACCTTC.

The chain is built from TRBV28 and TRBJ1-3; D remains unclear. Germline CDR1 reads MDHEN; CDR2 reads SYDVKM. The CDR3 sequence is 15 residues long. The V and J ends lost 5 bases and 0 bases respectively, with 11 bases between them. The chain's CDR3 is CASSKSASSGNTIYF. DNA of the CDR3: TGTGCCAGCAGTAAGTCCGCGTCCTCTGGAAACACCATATATTTT.

In its sample, this clone was seen a few times. The chain links TRBV4-1 to TRBJ1-1; D gene uncertain. Deletions cut 2 bases from V and 1 base from J, with 8 bases between. CDR1 is MGHRA, CDR2 YSYEKL, per germline. The CDR3 consists of 14 residues. The chain's CDR3 is CASSQISGNTEAFF. The CDR3 coding sequence is TGCGCCAGCAGCCAAATATCAGGGAACACTGAAGCTTTCTTT.

This sequence joins TRBV6-1 and TRBJ2-4, with 10 positions matching TRBD1. Germline V gives CDR1 MNHNS, CDR2 SASEGT. With 3 bases clipped from V and 2 bases from J, the junction kept 13 bases outside the gene matches. CDR3 length: 19 residues. The CDR3 spells CASSETGGGWGQSKNIQYF. CDR3 coding DNA: TGTGCCAGCAGTGAGACAGGGGGCGGGTGGGGTCAATCCAAAAACATTCAGTACTTC.

The V gene is TRBV9, the J gene TRBJ2-3; the match to TRBD2 covers 9 bases. V dropped 0 bases and J dropped 3; count of bases not matched to a gene: 2. The CDR3 consists of 15 residues. Germline lookup yields CDR1 SGDLS and CDR2 YYNGEE. This CDR3 reads CASSVGLADTDTQYF. The CDR3 DNA reads as TGTGCCAGCAGCGTAGGACTAGCGGATACAGATACGCAGTATTTT.

The chain uses TRBV30 and TRBJ2-5; TRBD2 might be the D (6 bases). The end of the DNA aligns better with TRBJ2-7, so the J call may be wrong. The CDR3 runs 12 residues. The germline V gene encodes CDR1 GTSNPN and CDR2 SVGIG (reference sequence). The CDR3 reads CAWSVSGFEQYF. The CDR3 DNA sequence: TGTGCCTGGAGTGTGAGCGGGTTCGAGCAGTACTTC.

The V call is TRBV4-2, the J call TRBJ2-5; 8 bases align to TRBD1. The J call is in doubt because the DNA end fits TRBJ2-7 better. The CDR3 runs 16 residues. Per germline, CDR1 LGHNA and CDR2 YNFKEQ. The CDR3 sequence is CASSQEWDRRTYEQYF. The CDR3, as DNA: TGTGCCAGCAGCCAAGAGTGGGACAGGAGAACTTACGAGCAGTACTTC.

The J gene is TRBJ2-6, the V gene TRBV4-3; tentatively, D is TRBD1 (6 bases). Trimming took off 3 bases at V and 0 bases at J, with 21 bases between the two ends. Germline CDR1 is LGHNA and CDR2 is YSLEER. This CDR3 is built from 20 residues. In DNA form, the CDR3 reads TGCGCCAGCAGCCAGGATTTCTTCCGGACAGCTTACTCTGGGGCCAACGTCCTGACTTTC. Its protein is CASSQDFFRTAYSGANVLTF.

This chain joins TRBV5-1 and TRBJ2-7; 10 nucleotides match TRBD2. In germline, CDR1 is SGHRS, CDR2 YFSETQ. V was pared by 0 bases and J by 6 bases, with 3 bases of the junction left unmatched. This CDR3 has 14 amino acids. CDR3 loop: CASSLEGLASEQYF. The CDR3 nucleotides are TGCGCCAGCAGCTTGGAGGGACTAGCGAGCGAGCAGTACTTC.

The rearrangement links TRBV19 to TRBJ1-1; D is ambiguous. The length of the CDR3 is 12 residues. Trimming took off 2 bases at V and 2 bases at J, with 3 bases between the two ends. Per the germline V gene, CDR1 is LNHDA and CDR2 is SQIVND (reference sequence). CDR3 bases: TGTGCCAGTAGTATATTAAACACTGAAGCTTTCTTT. Amino acid sequence: CASSILNTEAFF.

This clone was seen repeatedly, ten times or more. This chain links TRBV5-6 with TRBJ1-1, with D possibly TRBD1 on 5 matching bases. The CDR3 totals 18 residues. The ends were cut back, 3 bases at V and 0 bases at J, with 21 bases in the middle. From germline, CDR1 is SGHDT and CDR2 YYEEEE. CDR3 nucleotide sequence: TGTGCCAGCAGCTCAGGGCGGGGTCCCCCGGGGCTGAACACTGAAGCTTTCTTT. It translates to CASSSGRGPPGLNTEAFF.

V gene TRBV5-1 combines with J gene TRBJ2-3, with 8 bases identical to TRBD1. V lost 4 bases to trimming and J lost 1 base; unmatched junction nucleotides: 5. This CDR3 region has 15 residues. Germline V lookup: CDR1 SGHRS, CDR2 YFSETQ. This chain's CDR3 is CASSPRGQRTDTQYF. In DNA form, the CDR3 reads TGCGCCAGCAGCCCCAGGGGGCAACGCACAGATACGCAGTATTTT.